One sample yielded the 24 T cell receptor beta chains listed below, sequenced in a study of prognosis after radiotherapy for stage I lung cancer. The authors amplified TCR beta CDR3 from genomic DNA using two-round multiplex PCR. It was primers specific to each TRBV and TRBJ gene that first-round PCR used. MiXCR was run by TCRdb on the multiplex PCR reads, yielding one entry per CDR3 protein. Here the sample spans about 30,000 distinct CDR3 sequences, over 45% being singletons. The input for sequencing was PBMCs, taken before or after stereotactic body radiation therapy (not recorded which). The receptor source for this set is a donor aged 50 or older with non-small cell lung cancer.

The genes are TRBV7-2 and TRBJ2-2, with 8 bases matching TRBD2. This CDR3 has 17 amino acids. Losses at the gene ends were 5 bases for V and 4 bases for J; bases not matched to a gene: 12. From germline, CDR1 is SGHTA and CDR2 FQGNSA. The chain's CDR3 is CASSPYNSGVVTGELFF. DNA for the CDR3: TGTGCCAGCAGCCCATACAATAGCGGGGTAGTCACCGGGGAGCTGTTTTTT.

Concerning this clonotype: A far larger clone differs by one base, so this is likely a read error. The V call is TRBV6-4, the J call TRBJ2-3; D gene uncertain. The CDR3 covers 13 residues. Germline-derived CDR1 and CDR2 are MRHNA and SNTAGT. V gave up 11 bases and J gave up 1 base, with 13 bases separating them. This chain's CDR3 is CAHSELGTDTQYF. CDR3 nucleotides: TGTGCCCACAGTGAATTGGGCACAGATACGCAGTATTTT.

This clonotype was picked up one time. This likely traces to a read error, being one base from a far larger clone. V is TRBV6-4 and J is TRBJ1-2; D is uncertain. The germline V gene encodes CDR1 MRHNA and CDR2 SNTAGT. The CDR3 length is 12 residues. CDR3 sequence (DNA): TGTGCCATCAGTAACGGGGACTATGGCTACACCTTC. Translation gives CAISNGDYGYTF.

Concerning this clonotype itself: A much bigger clone sits one base away, suggesting this may be a read error. The chain links TRBV6-5 to TRBJ2-7, with D unclear. Germline CDR1 MNHEY, CDR2 SVGAGI. V was pared by 2 bases and J by 5 bases, with 13 bases between. This CDR3 is built from 14 residues. CDR3 protein: CASSYESRFHEQYF. For the CDR3, the DNA is TGTGCCAGCAGTTACGAGTCTAGGTTCCACGAGCAGTACTTC.

Details on this clonotype: One end of the junction is discordant with germline, which a read error may explain. The chain is built from TRBV5-1 and TRBJ1-1; tentatively, D is TRBD1 (5 bases). Looked up from germline, CDR1 is SGHRS and CDR2 is YFSETQ. There are 16 residues in the CDR3. The CDR3 DNA is TGCGCCAGCAGCTTAGAACCGTCTGGGGCGAATACTGAAGCTTTATTT. Encoded protein: CASSLEPSGANTEALF.

The rearrangement uses TRBV5-1 and TRBJ2-6; no firm D call. CDR3 length: 16 residues. Trimming took 0 bases from V and 5 from J, leaving 12 bases between them. From germline, CDR1 is SGHRS and CDR2 YFSETQ. The CDR3 spells CASSLDPIPWANVLTF. CDR3 DNA: TGCGCCAGCAGCTTGGACCCCATCCCTTGGGCCAACGTCCTGACTTTC. The full variable domain, its missing parts supplied by reference TRBV5-1 and TRBJ2-6, is KAGVTQTPRYLIKTRGQQVTLSCSPISGHRSVSWYQQTPGQGLQFLFEYFSETQRNKGNFPGRFSGRQFSNSRSEMNVSTLELGDSALYLCASSLDPIPWANVLTFGAGSRLTVL.

To note about this clonotype: Being one base from a much bigger clone, this may be a read error. The missing conserved phenylalanine or tryptophan at the end of this CDR3 makes a read error likely. The rearrangement links TRBV5-6 to TRBJ1-1, with TRBD1 as a possible D gene (6 bases). Germline-derived CDR1 and CDR2 are SGHDT and YYEEEE. The CDR3 contains 14 residues. Trimming pared 4 bases from V and 10 bases from J, leaving 20 bases between. CDR3 DNA: TGTGCCAGCAGCCGTCGGGGGGGGGCAGTCCCAGCTTTCCTT. Translated: CASSRRGGAVPAFL.

This clonotype was observed at least ten times. The chain has TRBV10-3 and TRBJ1-1; no definite D call. CDR1 and CDR2 (germline): ENHRY, SYGVKD. The CDR3 is 13 amino acids. Trimming stripped 0 bases from V and 8 bases from J, with 10 bases between. DNA for the CDR3: TGTGCCATCAGTGAGTCGCTCTTCATGGAAGCTTTCTTT. Amino acids: CAISESLFMEAFF.

This clonotype has a count of ten or more. The J gene is TRBJ2-5, the V gene TRBV19; D gene uncertain. Germline assignment: CDR1 LNHDA and CDR2 SQIVND (reference sequence). The CDR3 is made up of 12 amino acids. Trimming took 9 bases from V and 5 from J, leaving 13 bases between them. The CDR3 nucleotides read TGTGCCAGCCAGGCCGTGGGGGAGACCCAGTACTTC. Amino acids: CASQAVGETQYF.

The rearrangement links TRBV7-3 to TRBJ2-3; perhaps TRBD1 as D (5 bases). The CDR3 is made up of 15 amino acids. Germline V lookup: CDR1 SGHTA, CDR2 FQGTGA. Trimming left V 3 bases short and J 4 bases short, with 14 bases between. CDR3 in amino acids: CASSFGQGIADTQYF. The DNA for the CDR3 is TGTGCCAGCAGCTTTGGGCAGGGAATCGCAGATACGCAGTATTTT.

Comments on this clonotype: With only one base between it and a far larger clone, this is likely a read error. The chain couples TRBV7-9 to TRBJ2-7, with D possibly being TRBD2 (6 bases). Germline V gives CDR1 SEHNR, CDR2 FQNEAQ (reference sequence). The germline V and J ends were trimmed by 3 bases and 4 bases, with 16 bases remaining between them. The CDR3 has 15 amino acids. CDR3 nucleotides: TGTGCCAGCAGCTTCTGGACTATCGGGAAGTACGAGCAGTACTTC. Translated: CASSFWTIGKYEQYF.

Details on this clonotype: A far larger clone lies a single base away; this is likely a read error. This chain links TRBV6-4 with TRBJ2-7; D remains unclear. Trimming removed 8 bases from V and 2 bases from J, with 13 bases in between. Germline CDR1 is MRHNA and CDR2 is SNTAGT. There are 13 residues in the CDR3. The CDR3 loop is CASLEGATYEQYF. The CDR3 DNA reads as TGTGCCAGCCTCGAAGGTGCGACCTACGAGCAGTACTTC.

This rearrangement joins TRBV12-3 or TRBV12-4 to TRBJ2-7, with D unclear. The CDR3 runs 13 residues. Trimming pared 6 bases from V and 3 bases from J, leaving 12 bases between. CDR3 sequence (DNA): TGTGCCAGCAGGTTGGACGTAGTCTACGAGCAGTACTTC. Translation gives CASRLDVVYEQYF.

Points on this clonotype: One junction end disagrees with the germline gene, perhaps due to a read error. The rearrangement uses TRBV20-1 and TRBJ1-4; D gene uncertain. The CDR3 loop spans 14 amino acids. Per germline, CDR1 DFQATT and CDR2 SNEGSKA (reference sequence). The CDR3 DNA sequence: TGCAGTTCTAGAGGGTGGACGGCTAATGAAAAACTGTTTTTT. This gives the protein CSSRGWTANEKLFF.

The sample holds many counts of this clonotype. This chain uses TRBV5-1 with TRBJ1-3; D is ambiguous. Germline lookup yields CDR1 SGHRS and CDR2 YFSETQ. The CDR3 extends over 15 amino acids. The germline V and J ends were trimmed by 1 base and 4 bases, with 12 bases remaining between them. CDR3 loop: CASSLRDTTGNTIYF. CDR3 DNA: TGCGCCAGCAGCTTGCGAGACACGACAGGAAACACCATATATTTT.

This clonotype was seen at least ten times. This may arise from a read error, as a much more abundant clone is one base away. The chain employs TRBV11-3 and TRBJ2-7, with 11 bases fitting TRBD1. Germline CDR1 and CDR2: SGHNT and YENEEA. CDR3 length: 21 residues. Trimming cost V 7 bases and J 6 bases; bases outside gene matches: 29. The CDR3 DNA reads as TGTGCCAGCATCTTCCGCCGCCGGGACAGGGTGTCGTTAGGACAGGGGGCCGAGCAGTACTTC. Amino acid sequence: CASIFRRRDRVSLGQGAEQYF.

There are many counts of this clonotype. The V and J genes are TRBV11-3 and TRBJ1-2; 9 positions match TRBD1. The length of the CDR3 is 15 residues. With V trimmed by 6 bases and J by 7 bases, 12 bases remained unmatched. Per germline, CDR1 SGHNT and CDR2 YENEEA. The CDR3 loop reads CASRPRDRVYAGYTF. The CDR3, as DNA: TGTGCCAGCAGACCCCGGGACAGGGTCTATGCTGGCTACACCTTC.

The table lists this clonotype with many counts. This chain connects TRBV19 to TRBJ2-3; TRBD2 is a possible D gene (6 bases). Germline CDR1 LNHDA, CDR2 SQIVND (reference sequence). V lost 3 bases and J 3 bases, leaving 7 bases between the germline ends. The CDR3 totals 13 residues. The CDR3 DNA reads as TGTGCCAGTAGTATGGGGAGGACAGATACGCAGTATTTT. This codes for CASSMGRTDTQYF.

This clonotype was observed at least ten times. The CDR3, as DNA: TGTGCCAGCAGCCCCTTGGCTAGCGGAGCCGGGGAGCTGTTTTTT. Translation gives CASSPLASGAGELFF. The V and J genes are TRBV7-3 and TRBJ2-2, with 7 bases matching TRBD2. CDR3 length equals 15 residues. CDR1 is SGHTA, CDR2 FQGTGA, per germline. The V segment lost 5 bases and the J segment 6 bases; nucleotides outside the gene matches: 9.

The rearrangement uses TRBV7-9 and TRBJ1-2; D might be TRBD1 (6 bases). This CDR3 contains 15 residues. The germline V and J ends were trimmed by 3 bases and 1 base, with 12 bases remaining between them. The germline gives CDR1 SEHNR, CDR2 FQNEAQ (reference sequence). The CDR3 spells CASSLWTVVNYGYTF. CDR3 DNA sequence: TGTGCCAGCAGCTTGTGGACAGTGGTTAACTATGGCTACACCTTC. The variable domain in full, with the rest retrieved from reference TRBV7-9 and TRBJ1-2, is DTGVSQNPRHKITKRGQNVTFRCDPISEHNRLYWYRQTLGQGPEFLTYFQNEAQLEKSRLLSDRFSAERPKGSFSTLEIQRTEQGDSAMYLCASSLWTVVNYGYTFGSGTRLTVV.

This rearrangement joins TRBV5-1 to TRBJ2-3; TRBD2 agrees at 12 bases. This CDR3 spans 14 amino acids. Germline lookup yields CDR1 SGHRS and CDR2 YFSETQ. The V and J ends lost 2 bases and 12 bases, in that order; junction bases with no gene match: 7. This chain's CDR3 is CASSLLAGGDIQYF. CDR3 nucleotides: TGCGCCAGCAGCTTACTAGCGGGAGGAGATATTCAGTATTTT.

Worth noting for this clonotype: One end of the junction varies from germline; a read error may be responsible. The gene calls are TRBV19 and TRBJ2-2, with D possibly TRBD2 on 5 matching bases. The V gene's germline CDR1 is LNHDA and CDR2 SQIVND (reference sequence). This CDR3 has 15 residues. CDR3 amino acids: CASTPIGANTGDLFF. The DNA of the CDR3 is TGTGCCAGTACCCCAATAGGCGCGAACACCGGGGATCTGTTTTTT.

The gene calls are TRBV5-1 and TRBJ1-6; D gene uncertain. V lost 0 bases and J lost 9, with 16 bases in between. CDR3 length equals 16 residues. CDR1 is SGHRS and CDR2 is YFSETQ in the germline V gene. This CDR3 reads CASSLGQSSIGSPLHF. Here the CDR3 DNA reads TGCGCCAGCAGCTTGGGCCAGAGCTCCATTGGTTCACCCCTCCACTTT.

This clonotype was counted at least ten times. This sequence joins TRBV12-3 or TRBV12-4 and TRBJ1-4; the D gene is possibly TRBD1 (5 bases). Trimming pared 2 bases from V and 5 bases from J, leaving 12 bases between. The length of the CDR3 is 15 residues. The CDR3: CASSLRAGTNEKLFF. Here the CDR3 DNA reads TGTGCCAGCAGTTTAAGGGCAGGGACCAATGAAAAACTGTTTTTT.